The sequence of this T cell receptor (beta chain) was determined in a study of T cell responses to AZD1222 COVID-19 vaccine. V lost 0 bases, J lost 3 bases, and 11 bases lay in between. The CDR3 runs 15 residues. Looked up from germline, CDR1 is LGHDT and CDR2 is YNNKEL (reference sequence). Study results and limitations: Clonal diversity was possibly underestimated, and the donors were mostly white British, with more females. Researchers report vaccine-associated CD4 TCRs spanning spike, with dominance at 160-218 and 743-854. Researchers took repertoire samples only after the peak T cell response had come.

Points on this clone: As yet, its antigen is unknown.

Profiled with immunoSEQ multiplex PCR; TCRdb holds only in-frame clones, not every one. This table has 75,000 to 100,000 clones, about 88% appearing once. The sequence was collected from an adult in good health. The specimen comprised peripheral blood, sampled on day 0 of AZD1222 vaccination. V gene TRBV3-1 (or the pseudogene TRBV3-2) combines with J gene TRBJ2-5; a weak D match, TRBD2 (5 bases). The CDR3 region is CASSQDMTIKETQYF. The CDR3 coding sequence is TGTGCCAGCAGCCAAGATATGACTATTAAAGAGACCCAGTACTTC.